This T cell receptor (beta chain) emerged from a study of early T cells in non-severe SARS-CoV-2 infection. Study in general: Bulk RNA taken from unsorted whole blood was sequenced, leaving chains unpaired. Study results and caveats: Lookups in VDJdb leaned toward anti-spike CD8 responses and missed private and CD4 specificities.

Individual cDNA molecules carried attached unique molecular identifiers. TCRdb reprocessed the 5' RACE reads with MiXCR, giving one entry per CDR3 protein. The repertoire holds approximately 67,000 distinct CDR3 sequences, with over 8% as singletons. As for this clonotype: Its antigen is currently unknown.

CDR1 and CDR2 from the germline V gene are SGHVS and FQNEAQ. This CDR3 region has 17 residues. V lost 4 bases and J lost 0; bases outside the gene matches: 7. The gene calls are TRBV7-8 and TRBJ2-4; 9 nucleotides match TRBD2. Sequences were obtained from whole blood. This TCR was sampled from an adult who was a healthcare worker with PCR-confirmed SARS-CoV-2 infection or an uninfected control (not recorded which). The DNA of the CDR3 is TGTGCCAGCAGCTCAGGCCCTAGCGGGGAAGCCAAAAACATTCAGTACTTC. As protein: CASSSGPSGEAKNIQYF.